Presented here are 30 T cell receptor beta chains from one specimen sequenced in a study of OX40 agonist ivuxolimab in advanced cancers. Profiled with immunoSEQ multiplex PCR; TCRdb holds only in-frame clones, not every one. Of tens of thousands of clones in the sample, approximately 89% were seen once. The starting material was CD4+ or CD8+ T cells sorted from blood, obtained in a trial of the OX40 agonist ivuxolimab. These receptors all stem from an adult with an advanced solid tumor such as melanoma, head and neck, liver or kidney cancer.

This clone was seen just once. This chain's CDR3 is CASSLGYEKLFF. The DNA of the CDR3 is TGTGCCAGCAGCTTAGGGTATGAAAAACTGTTTTTT. The chain uses TRBV7-9 and TRBJ1-4; no reliable D call. This CDR3 is built from 12 residues. V was cut by 1 base and J by 6 bases, with 3 bases left in between. Germline V CDR1 and CDR2: SEHNR, FQNEAQ (reference sequence).

The chain has TRBV28 and TRBJ2-7, with TRBD2 as a possible D gene (5 bases). The CDR3 is made up of 11 amino acids. Per germline, CDR1 MDHEN and CDR2 SYDVKM. Trimming left V 6 bases short and J 3 bases short, with 6 bases between. CDR3 protein: CASSRGYEQYF. The CDR3 DNA sequence: TGTGCCAGCAGCCGGGGCTACGAGCAGTACTTC.

This clone was seen just once. This chain uses TRBV9 with TRBJ1-2; TRBD1 might be the D (5 bases). V dropped 2 bases and J dropped 8 bases, with 13 bases sitting between them. Germline lookup yields CDR1 SGDLS and CDR2 YYNGEE. CDR3 size: 13 residues. For the CDR3, the DNA is TGTGCCAGCAGCGTTCAGGGCCCCTTGGGCTACACCTTC. Translated, it gives CASSVQGPLGYTF.

The rearrangement uses TRBV15 and TRBJ2-1; TRBD1 aligns across 9 bases. Germline V gene data show CDR1 as LNHNV and CDR2 as YYDKDF (reference sequence). The length of the CDR3 is 14 residues. J was trimmed by 9 bases and V by 3 bases; bases with no gene match: 6. CDR3 protein: CATSSLRQGGEQFF. As DNA, the CDR3 is TGTGCCACCAGCAGTCTCCGACAGGGGGGTGAGCAGTTCTTC.

There are a few counts of this clone. The DNA of the CDR3 is TGTGCCAGCAGCTTCGTGGGGACTGAAGCTTTCTTT. It is translated as CASSFVGTEAFF. V and J are TRBV7-9 and TRBJ1-1, with no clear D. This CDR3 comprises 12 residues. Trimming shortened V by 3 bases and J by 5 bases, and 7 bases separated the two germline ends. Germline V lookup: CDR1 SEHNR, CDR2 FQNEAQ (reference sequence).

This clone was found once. The chain is built from TRBV5-4 and TRBJ1-1; D is undetermined. Trimming left V 0 bases short and J 1 base short, with 10 bases between. This CDR3 spans 15 amino acids. CDR1 and CDR2 from the germline V gene are SGHNT and YYREEE (reference sequence). The CDR3, as DNA: TGTGCCAGCAGCTTGGTTAGGACCCAGAACACTGAAGCTTTCTTT. Its translation: CASSLVRTQNTEAFF.

The genes are TRBV10-3 and TRBJ2-5; 8 bases agree with TRBD1. The germline V gene encodes CDR1 ENHRY and CDR2 SYGVKD. The CDR3 consists of 13 residues. V dropped 10 bases and J dropped 0; count of bases not matched to a gene: 4. This CDR3 is CATGTGNQETQYF. As DNA, the CDR3 is TGTGCCACCGGGACAGGCAACCAAGAGACCCAGTACTTC.

This chain joins TRBV9 and TRBJ2-7; 8 bases line up with TRBD1. After removal of 3 bases from V and 3 bases from J, the junction contained 5 bases not matched to a gene. CDR1 is SGDLS, CDR2 YYNGEE, per germline. The CDR3 is 14 amino acids. CDR3 in amino acids: CASSGGQGGYEQYF. The DNA for the CDR3 is TGTGCCAGCAGCGGCGGACAGGGTGGCTACGAGCAGTACTTC.

The chain carries TRBV2 and TRBJ1-1; TRBD1 matches at 7 bases. Looked up from germline, CDR1 is SNHLY and CDR2 is FYNNEI. The junction had 3 bases not matched to a gene; V was cut back by 4 bases and J by 7 bases. There are 12 residues in the CDR3. This CDR3 is CASSGGQNEAFF. CDR3 nucleotides: TGTGCCAGCAGTGGGGGACAGAATGAAGCTTTCTTT.

The V gene is TRBV5-1, the J gene TRBJ2-7, with 8 nucleotides matching TRBD1. The J segment lost 0 bases and the V segment lost 4 bases, leaving 9 bases of the junction unmatched. The CDR3 runs to 16 residues. Looked up from germline, CDR1 is SGHRS and CDR2 is YFSETQ. The CDR3 loop is CASSGLPGQVSYEQYF. In DNA form, the CDR3 reads TGCGCCAGCAGCGGCCTTCCGGGACAGGTCTCCTACGAGCAGTACTTC.

This clone was recorded once. The genes are TRBV11-2 and TRBJ2-2; D remains unclear. The length of the CDR3 is 13 residues. V lost 4 bases and J lost 2, with 5 bases in between. In germline, CDR1 is SGHAT, CDR2 FQNNGV. Written as DNA, the CDR3 is TGTGCCAGCAGCTGGATTAACACCGGGGAGCTGTTTTTT. This gives the protein CASSWINTGELFF.

The chain combines TRBV29-1 with TRBJ2-7; D is perhaps TRBD1 or TRBD2 (5 bases each). The CDR3 runs 13 residues. Looked up from germline, CDR1 is SQVTM and CDR2 is ANQGSEA. V was shortened by 4 bases and J by 3 bases, with 13 bases between the two germline ends. CDR3 protein: CSVVGLRGYEQYF. As DNA, the CDR3 is TGCAGCGTTGTCGGTTTGAGGGGCTACGAGCAGTACTTC.

The J gene is TRBJ2-1, the V gene TRBV7-9; 8 positions match TRBD2. Per germline, CDR1 SEHNR and CDR2 FQNEAQ (reference sequence). The CDR3 totals 16 residues. The V and J ends lost 5 bases and 0 bases, in that order; junction bases with no gene match: 6. The CDR3 bases are TGTGCCAGCAGCCCTTCCGGGACTAGCTCCTACAATGAGCAGTTCTTC. Protein sequence: CASSPSGTSSYNEQFF.

This chain links TRBV6-5 with TRBJ2-7, with 8 bases identical to TRBD1. CDR1 and CDR2 (germline): MNHEY, SVGAGI. The J segment lost 0 bases and the V segment lost 5 bases, leaving 3 bases of the junction unmatched. The length of the CDR3 is 14 residues. In DNA, the CDR3 is TGTGCCAGCAGTGGGGACAGGACCTCCTACGAGCAGTACTTC. As protein: CASSGDRTSYEQYF.

This chain uses TRBV19 with TRBJ2-7; D call uncertain. The CDR3 extends over 11 amino acids. Per germline, CDR1 LNHDA and CDR2 SQIVND (reference sequence). V lost 5 bases and J 6 bases, leaving 8 bases between the germline ends. The CDR3: CASSSGREQYF. DNA of the CDR3: TGTGCCAGTAGTTCAGGACGCGAGCAGTACTTC.

The chain joins TRBV10-2 to TRBJ2-3; D is ambiguous. Trimming pared 4 bases from V and 0 bases from J, leaving 14 bases between. The germline V gene encodes CDR1 WSHSY and CDR2 SAAADI. The CDR3 totals 16 residues. The chain's CDR3 is CASSGYSHSSTDTQYF. The DNA of the CDR3 is TGCGCCAGCAGTGGGTACAGCCACTCTAGCACAGATACGCAGTATTTT.

V usage is TRBV27 and J usage is TRBJ2-1, with no clear D. This CDR3 is 14 amino acids long. Germline V gene lookup returns CDR1 MNHEY and CDR2 SMNVEV (reference sequence). Trimming shortened V by 0 bases and J by 5 bases, and 8 bases separated the two germline ends. This CDR3 is CASSLSSPNNEQFF. The DNA for the CDR3 is TGTGCCAGCAGTTTATCAAGCCCTAACAATGAGCAGTTCTTC.

This chain joins TRBV2 and TRBJ2-3, with 7 bases identical to TRBD1. The CDR3 is made up of 17 amino acids. The ends lost 4 bases at V and 0 bases at J; junction bases unmatched: 10. The germline CDR1 and CDR2 sequences are SNHLY and FYNNEI. The CDR3 reads CASSGPTGDVSTDTQYF. In DNA, the CDR3 is TGTGCCAGCAGTGGCCCAACAGGGGACGTAAGCACAGATACGCAGTATTTT.

V gene TRBV5-8 combines with J gene TRBJ1-2; D may be TRBD1 (5 bases). Looked up from germline, CDR1 is SGHTS and CDR2 is YDEGEE. Trimming took off 0 bases at V and 4 bases at J, with 16 bases between the two ends. CDR3 length: 16 amino acids. CDR3 DNA sequence: TGTGCCAGCAGCTTGGCCTTCAGGGAATTCTTCTATGGCTACACCTTC. Translating it yields CASSLAFREFFYGYTF.

The genes are TRBV6-5 and TRBJ2-7; the match to TRBD1 covers 9 bases. With V trimmed by 1 base and J by 4 bases, 8 bases remained unmatched. This CDR3 has 16 residues. CDR1 is MNHEY, CDR2 SVGAGI, per germline. CDR3 in DNA: TGTGCCAGCAGTTACTTGCCGACAGGGGGGGGTTACGAGCAGTACTTC. Amino acids: CASSYLPTGGGYEQYF.

CDR3 nucleotide sequence: TGTGCCAGCAGTTACAGGGGGCTGGGTACTGAAGCTTTCTTT. Protein sequence: CASSYRGLGTEAFF. This chain joins TRBV2 and TRBJ1-1; 9 bases agree with TRBD1. The CDR3 has 14 amino acids. Germline assignment: CDR1 SNHLY and CDR2 FYNNEI. V lost 5 bases and J lost 5; bases outside the gene matches: 6.

DNA of the CDR3: TGTGCCAGCAGCTTGGACAGGAGCTCTGGAAACACCATATATTTT. Its protein product is CASSLDRSSGNTIYF. This chain connects TRBV7-8 to TRBJ1-3; TRBD1 matches 7 bases. Losses at the gene ends were 3 bases for V and 0 bases for J; bases not matched to a gene: 2. The CDR3 consists of 15 residues. Germline V gives CDR1 SGHVS, CDR2 FQNEAQ. The whole variable domain, remainder taken from reference TRBV7-8 and TRBJ1-3, is GAGVSQSPRYKVAKRGQDVALRCDPISGHVSLFWYQQALGQGPEFLTYFQNEAQLDKSGLPSDRFFAERPEGSVSTLKIQRTQQEDSAVYLCASSLDRSSGNTIYFGEGSWLTVV.

The V call is TRBV11-3, the J call TRBJ2-7; the D is unclear. Per germline, CDR1 SGHNT and CDR2 YENEEA. V was shortened by 0 bases and J by 5 bases, with 8 bases between the two germline ends. This CDR3 is built from 13 residues. CDR3 region: CASSLDPSHEQYF. In DNA, the CDR3 is TGTGCCAGCAGCTTAGACCCCTCACACGAGCAGTACTTC.

CDR3 amino acids: CASSLWGQSYEQYF. As DNA, the CDR3 is TGTGCCAGCAGTTTATGGGGGCAGTCCTACGAGCAGTACTTC. The chain employs TRBV27 and TRBJ2-7; D is possibly TRBD1 (6 bases). Germline CDR1 MNHEY, CDR2 SMNVEV (reference sequence). V gave up 1 base and J gave up 1 base, with 8 bases separating them. The CDR3 covers 14 residues.

This sequence joins TRBV30 and TRBJ1-1, with no clear D. The CDR3 covers 13 residues. V was trimmed by 0 bases and J by 6 bases, leaving 11 bases between them. Per the germline V gene, CDR1 is GTSNPN and CDR2 is SVGIG (reference sequence). The CDR3 spells CAWSVDRSAEAFF. The CDR3 coding sequence is TGTGCCTGGAGTGTGGACCGAAGCGCTGAAGCTTTCTTT.

V and J are TRBV30 and TRBJ2-5, with TRBD2 matching 7 bases. CDR3 length: 12 amino acids. Germline V gene data show CDR1 as GTSNPN and CDR2 as SVGIG (reference sequence). V gave up 8 bases and J gave up 0 bases; unmatched junction bases: 3. This chain's CDR3 is CARGRDQETQYF. DNA of the CDR3: TGTGCCAGAGGGAGGGACCAAGAGACCCAGTACTTC. The whole variable domain, filled in from reference TRBV30 and TRBJ2-5, reads SQTIHQWPATLVQPVGSPLSLECTVEGTSNPNLYWYRQAAGRGLQLLFYSVGIGQISSEVPQNLSASRPQDRQFILSSKKLLLSDSGFYLCARGRDQETQYFGPGTRLLVL.

The V and J genes are TRBV29-1 and TRBJ1-1; the D gene is possibly TRBD1 (6 bases). CDR3 length: 17 residues. Trimming removed 0 bases at V and 5 bases at J, with 22 bases between. The V gene's germline CDR1 is SQVTM and CDR2 ANQGSEA. In nucleotides, the CDR3 is TGCAGCGTTGAAGATCGCGGGGGCGGCGGTCAGGGAACTGAAGCTTTCTTT. Translated: CSVEDRGGGGQGTEAFF.

This rearrangement joins TRBV27 to TRBJ2-7, with D tentatively TRBD1 or TRBD2 (5 bases each). CDR3 length: 12 residues. CDR1 and CDR2 from the germline V gene are MNHEY and SMNVEV (reference sequence). With 8 bases removed from V and 3 bases from J, the gap between germline ends came to 11 bases. CDR3 in DNA: TGTGCCAGCCGCAGAGGGGTCTACGAGCAGTACTTC. Translated, it gives CASRRGVYEQYF.

V and J are TRBV2 and TRBJ2-7, with D possibly being TRBD1 (6 bases). Germline V gene sequence: CDR1 SNHLY, CDR2 FYNNEI. The CDR3 totals 18 residues. Between the trimmed V and J ends, which lost 7 bases and 3 bases, there was a span of 28 bases. The CDR3 region is CASTLDAFTGHLNYEQYF. In DNA, the CDR3 is TGTGCCAGCACCCTCGACGCTTTTACGGGACACCTGAACTACGAGCAGTACTTC. Looking up the rest from reference TRBV2 and TRBJ2-7 gives the full variable domain: EPEVTQTPSHQVTQMGQEVILRCVPISNHLYFYWYRQILGQKVEFLVSFYNNEISEKSEIFDDQFSVERPDGSNFTLKIRSTKLEDSAMYFCASTLDAFTGHLNYEQYFGPGTRLTVT.

The chain links TRBV6-5 to TRBJ2-7; 14 positions match TRBD2. From germline, CDR1 is MNHEY and CDR2 SVGAGI. This CDR3 region has 15 residues. Trimming at V came to 6 bases and at J to 3 bases, leaving 4 bases not matched to a gene. The chain's CDR3 is CASSKTSGGGYEQYF. The CDR3 DNA reads TGTGCCAGCAGCAAGACTAGCGGGGGGGGCTACGAGCAGTACTTC.